This T cell receptor beta chain was sequenced for a study of regulatory T cells in long-lasting Graves disease. iRepertoire HTBI primers and Arm-PCR of CDR3 regions built TCR beta libraries. MiXCR was run by TCRdb on the multiplex PCR reads, yielding one entry per CDR3 protein. The sample has 410,000 or so distinct CDR3 sequences; under 15% are singletons. General observations from the study: More public clonotypes were shared by persistent patients (around 2,600) than by new patients (roughly 1,000).

Described time point: newly diagnosed GD, antithyroid drugs for less than 3 months. There was RNA extracted from PBMCs, and the TCR library was made from it. CDR1 is SGHAT and CDR2 is FQNNGV in the germline V gene. Between the trimmed V and J ends, which lost 5 bases and 8 bases, there was a span of 18 bases. The length of the CDR3 is 14 residues. This clonotype was observed at least ten times. Its antigen is as yet unknown. These data also featured in a second study, about T cells in Graves' hyperthyroidism and ophthalmopathy. That work contributes: The TCR CDR3 first-round RT-PCR relied on the HTBI primer set.

This clonotype originated in a woman aged 25-40 years with Graves disease. This sequence joins TRBV11-2 and TRBJ1-2; unclear D gene. The input for sequencing was peripheral blood mononuclear cells (PBMCs), taken at new diagnosis, from a patient treated with antithyroid drugs. Here the CDR3 DNA reads TGTGCCAGCAGCAAGGAAGAGGGCATAATGGGCTACACCTTC. As protein: CASSKEEGIMGYTF.